The source of this T cell receptor beta chain is a study of T cells in Graves' hyperthyroidism and ophthalmopathy. Amplified regions were TCR beta CDR3 sequences from RNA transcripts. HTBI primers were employed in a first-round RT-PCR of the TCR CDR3. A single record per CDR3 protein comes from TCRdb applying MiXCR to the multiplex PCR reads. Among approximately 400,000 distinct CDR3 sequences listed, about 14% were seen once. This clonotype was picked up many times. This clonotype originated in a man younger than 40 with Graves' hyperthyroidism that later progressed to Graves' ophthalmopathy. Sequencing was done on a sample of blood.

The CDR3 protein is CASSGQMSGETQYF. DNA of the CDR3: TGTGCCAGCAGTGGACAAATGTCGGGGGAGACCCAGTACTTC. This chain joins TRBV6-1 and TRBJ2-5; TRBD2 might be the D (5 bases). Trimming took 4 bases from V and 5 from J, leaving 14 bases between them. Germline CDR1 reads MNHNS; CDR2 reads SASEGT. There are 14 residues in the CDR3.